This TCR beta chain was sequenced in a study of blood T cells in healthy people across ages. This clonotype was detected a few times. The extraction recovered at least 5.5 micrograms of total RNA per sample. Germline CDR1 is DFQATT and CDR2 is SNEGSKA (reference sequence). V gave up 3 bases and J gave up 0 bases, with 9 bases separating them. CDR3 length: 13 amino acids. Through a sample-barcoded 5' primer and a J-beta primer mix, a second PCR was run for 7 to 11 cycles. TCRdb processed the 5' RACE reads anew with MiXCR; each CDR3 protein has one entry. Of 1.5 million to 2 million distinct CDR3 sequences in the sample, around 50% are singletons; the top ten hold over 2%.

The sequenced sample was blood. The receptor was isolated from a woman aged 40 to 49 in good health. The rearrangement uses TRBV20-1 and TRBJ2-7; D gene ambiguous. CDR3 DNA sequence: TGCAGTGCTAGCTCCGACTCCTCCTACGAGCAGTACTTC. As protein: CSASSDSSYEQYF.